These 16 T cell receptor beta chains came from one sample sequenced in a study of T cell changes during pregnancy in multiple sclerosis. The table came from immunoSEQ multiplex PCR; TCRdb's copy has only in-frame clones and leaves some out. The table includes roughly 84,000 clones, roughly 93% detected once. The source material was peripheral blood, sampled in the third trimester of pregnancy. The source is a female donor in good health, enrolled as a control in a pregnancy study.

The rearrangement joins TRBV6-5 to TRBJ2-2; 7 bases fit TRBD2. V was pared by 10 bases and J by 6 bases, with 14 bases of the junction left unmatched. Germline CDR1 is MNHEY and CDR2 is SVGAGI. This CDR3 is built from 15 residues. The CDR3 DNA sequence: TGTGCCACCAGCGTCGCCCCCGGGAGGTCCGGGGAGCTGTTTTTT. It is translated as CATSVAPGRSGELFF.

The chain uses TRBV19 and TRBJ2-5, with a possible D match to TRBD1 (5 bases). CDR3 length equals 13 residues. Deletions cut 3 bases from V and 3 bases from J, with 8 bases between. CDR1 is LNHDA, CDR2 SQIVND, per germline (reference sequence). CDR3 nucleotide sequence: TGTGCCAGTAGTATCCAGGGAAAAGAGACCCAGTACTTC. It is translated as CASSIQGKETQYF.

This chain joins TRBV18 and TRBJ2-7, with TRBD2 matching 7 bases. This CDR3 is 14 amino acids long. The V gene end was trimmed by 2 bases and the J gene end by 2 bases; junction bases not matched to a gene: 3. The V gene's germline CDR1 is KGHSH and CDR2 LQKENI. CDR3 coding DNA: TGTGCCAGCTCACCAAATGGACTAGCCTACGAGCAGTACTTC. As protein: CASSPNGLAYEQYF. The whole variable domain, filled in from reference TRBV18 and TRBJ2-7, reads NAGVMQNPRHLVRRRGQEARLRCSPMKGHSHVYWYRQLPEEGLKFMVYLQKENIIDESGMPKERFSAEFPKEGPSILRIQQVVRGDSAAYFCASSPNGLAYEQYFGPGTRLTVT.

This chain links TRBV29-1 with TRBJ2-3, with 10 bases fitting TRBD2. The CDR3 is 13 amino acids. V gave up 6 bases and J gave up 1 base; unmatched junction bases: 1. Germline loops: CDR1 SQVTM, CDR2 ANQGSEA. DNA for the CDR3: TGCAGCGTCCTAGCGGGAGGCACAGATACGCAGTATTTT. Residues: CSVLAGGTDTQYF.

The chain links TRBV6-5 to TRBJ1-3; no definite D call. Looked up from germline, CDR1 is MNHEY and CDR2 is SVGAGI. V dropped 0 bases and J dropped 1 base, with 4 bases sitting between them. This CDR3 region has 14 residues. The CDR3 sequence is CASSYSTSGNTIYF. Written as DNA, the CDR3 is TGTGCCAGCAGTTACTCGACATCTGGAAACACCATATATTTT.

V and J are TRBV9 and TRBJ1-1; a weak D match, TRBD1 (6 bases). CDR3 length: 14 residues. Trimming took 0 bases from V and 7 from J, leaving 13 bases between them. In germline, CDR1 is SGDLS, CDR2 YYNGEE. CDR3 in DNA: TGTGCCAGCAGCGTAGCGGGACACTCTTATGAAGCTTTCTTT. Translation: CASSVAGHSYEAFF.

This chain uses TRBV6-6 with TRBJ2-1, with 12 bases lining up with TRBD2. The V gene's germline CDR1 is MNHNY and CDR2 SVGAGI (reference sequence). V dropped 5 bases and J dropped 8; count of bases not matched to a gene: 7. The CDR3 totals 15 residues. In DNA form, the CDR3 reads TGTGCCAGCAGTCGGAGGACTAGCGGGATATATGAGCAGTTCTTC. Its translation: CASSRRTSGIYEQFF.

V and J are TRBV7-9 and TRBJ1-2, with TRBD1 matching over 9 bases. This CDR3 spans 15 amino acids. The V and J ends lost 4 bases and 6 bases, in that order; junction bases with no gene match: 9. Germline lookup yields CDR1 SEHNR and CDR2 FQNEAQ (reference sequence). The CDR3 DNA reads TGTGCCAGCAGCTCCGGGACAGGGTTGACGAATGGCTACACCTTC. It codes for CASSSGTGLTNGYTF.

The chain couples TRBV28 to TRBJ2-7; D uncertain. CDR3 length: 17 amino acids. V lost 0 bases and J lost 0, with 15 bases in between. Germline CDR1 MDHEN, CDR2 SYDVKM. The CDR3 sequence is CASSLWGVTGSSYEQYF. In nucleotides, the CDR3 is TGTGCCAGCAGTTTATGGGGTGTAACGGGTAGCTCCTACGAGCAGTACTTC.

Here the CDR3 DNA reads TGCGCCAGCAGCCCAGACAGGGGCGGTCAAGAGACCCAGTACTTC. Translated, it gives CASSPDRGGQETQYF. The chain employs TRBV5-1 and TRBJ2-5; 8 nucleotides match TRBD1. Losses at the gene ends were 4 bases for V and 2 bases for J; bases not matched to a gene: 7. In germline, CDR1 is SGHRS, CDR2 YFSETQ. The CDR3 is made up of 15 amino acids.

Written as DNA, the CDR3 is TGTGCCAGCAGTTACTCTTCAGAGGGTTACAATGAGCAGTTCTTC. Its protein is CASSYSSEGYNEQFF. This chain joins TRBV6-6 and TRBJ2-1, with D possibly matching TRBD2 (5 bases). Germline lookup yields CDR1 MNHNY and CDR2 SVGAGI (reference sequence). The V and J ends lost 0 bases and 4 bases respectively, with 10 bases between them. CDR3 size: 15 residues.

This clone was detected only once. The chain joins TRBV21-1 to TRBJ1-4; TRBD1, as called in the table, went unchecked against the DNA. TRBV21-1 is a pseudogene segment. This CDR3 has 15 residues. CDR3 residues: CASSKPQVGNEKLFF. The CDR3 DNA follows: TGTGCCAGCAGCAAACCACAGGTAGGTAATGAAAAACTGTTTTTT.

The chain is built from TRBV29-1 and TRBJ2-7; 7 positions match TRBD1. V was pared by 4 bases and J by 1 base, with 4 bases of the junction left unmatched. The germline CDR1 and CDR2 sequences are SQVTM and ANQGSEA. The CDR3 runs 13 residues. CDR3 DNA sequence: TGCAGCGTTGTTCGGGGACAGTCCTACGAGCAGTACTTC. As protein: CSVVRGQSYEQYF.

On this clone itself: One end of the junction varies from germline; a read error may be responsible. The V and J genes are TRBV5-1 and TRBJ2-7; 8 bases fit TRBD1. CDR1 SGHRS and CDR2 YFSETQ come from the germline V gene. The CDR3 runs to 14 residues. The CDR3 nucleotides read TGCGCCAGCAGCTTGGGGACAGGGTCCTCCGAGCAGTACTTC. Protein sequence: CASSLGTGSSEQYF. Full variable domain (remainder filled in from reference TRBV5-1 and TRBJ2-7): KAGVTQTPRYLIKTRGQQVTLSCSPISGHRSVSWYQQTPGQGLQFLFEYFSETQRNKGNFPGRFSGRQFSNSRSEMNVSTLELGDSALYLCASSLGTGSSEQYFGPGTRLTVT.

CDR3 sequence reads: CASSIFSSETQYF. The DNA of the CDR3 is TGTGCCAGCAGTATTTTTTCCTCGGAGACCCAGTACTTC. J is TRBJ2-5 and V is TRBV6-5, with D uncertain. Germline V gene data show CDR1 as MNHEY and CDR2 as SVGAGI. CDR3 length: 13 amino acids. Between the trimmed V and J ends, which lost 5 bases and 5 bases, there was a span of 12 bases.

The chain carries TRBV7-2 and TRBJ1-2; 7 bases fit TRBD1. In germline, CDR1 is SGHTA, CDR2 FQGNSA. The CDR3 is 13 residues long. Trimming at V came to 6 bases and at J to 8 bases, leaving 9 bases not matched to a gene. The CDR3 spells CASSPTGHEGYTF. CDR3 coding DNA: TGTGCCAGCAGTCCGACAGGGCACGAGGGCTACACCTTC.